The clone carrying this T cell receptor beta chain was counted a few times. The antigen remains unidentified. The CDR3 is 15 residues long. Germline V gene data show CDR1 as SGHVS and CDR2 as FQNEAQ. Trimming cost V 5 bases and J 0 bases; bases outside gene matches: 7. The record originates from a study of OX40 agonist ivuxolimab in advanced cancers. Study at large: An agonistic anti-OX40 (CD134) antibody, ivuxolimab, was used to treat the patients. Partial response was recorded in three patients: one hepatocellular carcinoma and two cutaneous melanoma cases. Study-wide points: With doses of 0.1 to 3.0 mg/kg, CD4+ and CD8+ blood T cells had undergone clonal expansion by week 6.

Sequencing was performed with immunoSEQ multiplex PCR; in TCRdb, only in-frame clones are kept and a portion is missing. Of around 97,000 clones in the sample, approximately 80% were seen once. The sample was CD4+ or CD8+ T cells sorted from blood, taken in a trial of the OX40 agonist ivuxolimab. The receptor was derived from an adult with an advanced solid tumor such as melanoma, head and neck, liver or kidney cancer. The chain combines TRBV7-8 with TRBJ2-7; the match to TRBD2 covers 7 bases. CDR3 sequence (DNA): TGTGCCAGCAGCCCTAGGGCGGGAGACTCCTACGAGCAGTACTTC. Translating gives CASSPRAGDSYEQYF.